In its sample, the clone carrying this T cell receptor (beta chain) was seen a few times. As yet, its antigen is unknown. The data stem from a study of T cell repertoires in cytomegalovirus infection. The length of the CDR3 is 16 residues. J was trimmed by 1 base and V by 1 base; bases with no gene match: 7. Germline V lookup: CDR1 DFQATT, CDR2 SNEGSKA (reference sequence). TCRdb recomputed calls from the reads with MiXCR, one row per CDR3 protein. The sample contains approximately 270,000 distinct CDR3 sequences, roughly a fifth of which appear only once. The gene calls are TRBV20-1 and TRBJ2-5; TRBD2 matches at 9 bases. The receptor was derived from a human donor in good health (CMV status not recorded). Some clones in this sample may be carry-over from other donors' samples. The source was cultured PBMCs, collected from culture after CMV antigen stimulation. The CDR3 nucleotides read TGCAGTGCTAGAGGCCCACTAGCGGGCGCCCAAGAGACCCAGTACTTC. This sequence encodes CSARGPLAGAQETQYF.